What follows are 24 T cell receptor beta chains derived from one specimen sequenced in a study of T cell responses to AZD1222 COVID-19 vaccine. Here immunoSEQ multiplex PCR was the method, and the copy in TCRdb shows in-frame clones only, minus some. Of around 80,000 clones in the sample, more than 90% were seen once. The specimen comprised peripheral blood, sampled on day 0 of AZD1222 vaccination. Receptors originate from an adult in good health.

The chain's CDR3 is CASSLHSYYGYTF. The CDR3 nucleotides are TGTGCCAGCAGTTTGCACAGCTACTATGGCTACACCTTC. V is TRBV12-3 or TRBV12-4 and J is TRBJ1-2; D is ambiguous. This CDR3 spans 13 amino acids. V gave up 3 bases and J gave up 3 bases, with 8 bases separating them.

The CDR3 spells CASSYGGGSSEAFF. The CDR3 nucleotides are TGTGCCAGCAGTTACGGGGGGGGATCGTCTGAAGCTTTCTTT. The chain combines TRBV6-2 or TRBV6-3 with TRBJ1-1; tentatively, D is TRBD1 (5 bases). Germline CDR1 MNHEY, CDR2 SVGEGT. With 2 bases removed from V and 6 bases from J, the gap between germline ends came to 13 bases. The CDR3 is 14 amino acids.

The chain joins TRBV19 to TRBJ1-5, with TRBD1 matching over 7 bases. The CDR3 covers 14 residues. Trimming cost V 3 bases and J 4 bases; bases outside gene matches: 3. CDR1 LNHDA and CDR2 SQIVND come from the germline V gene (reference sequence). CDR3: CASSIRDRNQPQHF. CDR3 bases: TGTGCCAGTAGTATCCGGGACAGAAATCAGCCCCAGCATTTT.

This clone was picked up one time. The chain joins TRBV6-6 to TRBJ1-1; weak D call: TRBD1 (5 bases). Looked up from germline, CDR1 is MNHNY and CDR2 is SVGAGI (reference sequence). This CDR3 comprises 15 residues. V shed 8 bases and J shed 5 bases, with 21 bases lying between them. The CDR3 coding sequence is TGTGCCAGCCTCCCCCGTGAGGGGTCGGGGACTGAAGCTTTCTTT. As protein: CASLPREGSGTEAFF.

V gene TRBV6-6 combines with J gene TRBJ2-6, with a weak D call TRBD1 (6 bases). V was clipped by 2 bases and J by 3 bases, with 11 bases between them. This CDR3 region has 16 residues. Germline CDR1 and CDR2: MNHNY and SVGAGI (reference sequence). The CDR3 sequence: CASSYPTGSGANVLTF. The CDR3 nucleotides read TGTGCCAGCAGTTACCCAACAGGGAGTGGGGCCAACGTCCTGACTTTC.

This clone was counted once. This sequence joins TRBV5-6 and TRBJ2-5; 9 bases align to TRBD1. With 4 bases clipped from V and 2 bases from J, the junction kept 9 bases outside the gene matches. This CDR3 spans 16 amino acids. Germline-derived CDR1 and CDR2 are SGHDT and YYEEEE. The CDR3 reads CASSPEQGAFQETQYF. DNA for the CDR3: TGTGCCAGCAGCCCCGAACAGGGGGCATTTCAAGAGACCCAGTACTTC. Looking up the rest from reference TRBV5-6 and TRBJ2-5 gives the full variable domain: DAGVTQSPTHLIKTRGQQVTLRCSPKSGHDTVSWYQQALGQGPQFIFQYYEEEERQRGNFPDRFSGHQFPNYSSELNVNALLLGDSALYLCASSPEQGAFQETQYFGPGTRLLVL.

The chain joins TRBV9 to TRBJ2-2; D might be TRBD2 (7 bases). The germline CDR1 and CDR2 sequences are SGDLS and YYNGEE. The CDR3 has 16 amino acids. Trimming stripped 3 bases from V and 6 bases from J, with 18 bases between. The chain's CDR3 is CASSAPGGRFSGELFF. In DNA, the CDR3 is TGTGCCAGCAGCGCGCCCGGGGGGCGATTTTCCGGGGAGCTGTTTTTT.

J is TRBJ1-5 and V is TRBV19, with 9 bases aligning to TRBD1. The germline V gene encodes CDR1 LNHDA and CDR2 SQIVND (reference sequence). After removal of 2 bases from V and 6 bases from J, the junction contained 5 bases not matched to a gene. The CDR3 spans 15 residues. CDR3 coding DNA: TGTGCCAGTAGTATACCTTCGACAGGGGGTCAGCCCCAGCATTTT. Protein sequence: CASSIPSTGGQPQHF.

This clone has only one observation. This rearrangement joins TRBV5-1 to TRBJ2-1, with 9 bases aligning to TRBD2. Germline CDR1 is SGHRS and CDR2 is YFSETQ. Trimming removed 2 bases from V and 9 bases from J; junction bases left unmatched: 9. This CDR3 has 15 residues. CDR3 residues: CASSFVAGGLGEQFF. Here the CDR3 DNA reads TGCGCCAGCAGCTTCGTTGCGGGGGGGCTAGGTGAGCAGTTCTTC.

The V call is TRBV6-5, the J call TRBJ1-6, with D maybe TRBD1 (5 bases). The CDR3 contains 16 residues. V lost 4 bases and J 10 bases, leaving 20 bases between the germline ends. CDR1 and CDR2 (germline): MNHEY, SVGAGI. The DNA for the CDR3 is TGTGCCAGCAGTTCGATGGGGCTCGAGGGAGGATCACCCCTCCACTTT. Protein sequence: CASSSMGLEGGSPLHF.

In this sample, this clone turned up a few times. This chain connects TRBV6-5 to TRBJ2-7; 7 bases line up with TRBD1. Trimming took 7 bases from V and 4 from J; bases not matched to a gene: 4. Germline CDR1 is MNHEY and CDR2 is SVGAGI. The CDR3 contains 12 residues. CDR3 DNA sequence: TGTGCCAGCATCCGACAGGGTTACGAGCAGTACTTC. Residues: CASIRQGYEQYF.

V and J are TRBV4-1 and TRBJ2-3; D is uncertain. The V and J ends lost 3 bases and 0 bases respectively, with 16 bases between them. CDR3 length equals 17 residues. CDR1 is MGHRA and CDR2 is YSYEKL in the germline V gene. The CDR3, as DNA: TGCGCCAGCAGCCATGTTCACAGAGGTGCTAGCACAGATACGCAGTATTTT. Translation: CASSHVHRGASTDTQYF.

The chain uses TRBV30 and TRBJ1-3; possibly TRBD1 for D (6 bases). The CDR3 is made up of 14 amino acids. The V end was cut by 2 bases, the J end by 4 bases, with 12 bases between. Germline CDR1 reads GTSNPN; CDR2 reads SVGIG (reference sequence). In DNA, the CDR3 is TGTGCCTGGAGTCCCGGGACACACGGAAACACCATATATTTT. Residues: CAWSPGTHGNTIYF.

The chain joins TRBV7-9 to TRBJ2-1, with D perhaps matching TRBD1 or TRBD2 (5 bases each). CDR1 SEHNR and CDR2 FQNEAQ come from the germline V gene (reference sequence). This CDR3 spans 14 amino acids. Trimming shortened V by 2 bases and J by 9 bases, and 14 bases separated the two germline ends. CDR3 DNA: TGTGCCAGCAGCTTAAAGGGGATTCTAGCTGAGCAGTTCTTC. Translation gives CASSLKGILAEQFF.

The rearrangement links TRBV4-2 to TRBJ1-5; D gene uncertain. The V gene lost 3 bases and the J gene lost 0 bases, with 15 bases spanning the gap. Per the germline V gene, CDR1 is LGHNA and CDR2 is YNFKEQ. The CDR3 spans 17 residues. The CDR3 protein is CASSHGDSSYSNQPQHF. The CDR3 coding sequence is TGTGCCAGCAGCCATGGGGATTCCTCATATAGCAATCAGCCCCAGCATTTT.

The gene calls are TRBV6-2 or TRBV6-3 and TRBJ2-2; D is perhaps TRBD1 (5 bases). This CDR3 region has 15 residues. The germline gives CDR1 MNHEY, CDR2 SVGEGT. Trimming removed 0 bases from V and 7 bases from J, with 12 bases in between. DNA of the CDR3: TGTGCCAGCAGTTACTCTGACAGCTACGGCGGGGAGCTGTTTTTT. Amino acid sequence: CASSYSDSYGGELFF.

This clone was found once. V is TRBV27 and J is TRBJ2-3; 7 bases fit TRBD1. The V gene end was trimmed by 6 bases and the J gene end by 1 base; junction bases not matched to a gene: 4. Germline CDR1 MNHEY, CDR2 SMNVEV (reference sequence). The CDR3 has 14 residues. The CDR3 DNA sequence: TGTGCCAGCAGCCGACAGGGTGGCACAGATACGCAGTATTTT. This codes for CASSRQGGTDTQYF.

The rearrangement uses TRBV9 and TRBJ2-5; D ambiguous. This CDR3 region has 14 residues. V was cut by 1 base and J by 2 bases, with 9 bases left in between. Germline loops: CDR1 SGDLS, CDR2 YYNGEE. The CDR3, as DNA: TGTGCCAGCAGCGTAAATGTGATTCAAGAGACCCAGTACTTC. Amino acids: CASSVNVIQETQYF.

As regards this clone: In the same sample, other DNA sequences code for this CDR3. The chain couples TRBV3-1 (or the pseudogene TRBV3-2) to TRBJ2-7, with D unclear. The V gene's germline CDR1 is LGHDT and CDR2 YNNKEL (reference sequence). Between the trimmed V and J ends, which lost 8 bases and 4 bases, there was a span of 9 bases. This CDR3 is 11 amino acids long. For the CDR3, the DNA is TGTGCCAGCTCACATGGGTACGAGCAGTACTTC. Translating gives CASSHGYEQYF.

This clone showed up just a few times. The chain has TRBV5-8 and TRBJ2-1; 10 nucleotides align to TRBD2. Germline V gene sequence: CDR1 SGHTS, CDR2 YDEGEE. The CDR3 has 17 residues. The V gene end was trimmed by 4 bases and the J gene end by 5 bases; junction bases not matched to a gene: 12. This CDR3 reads CASSTTLAGPSHNEQFF. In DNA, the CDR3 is TGTGCCAGCAGCACGACACTAGCGGGGCCTTCTCACAATGAGCAGTTCTTC.

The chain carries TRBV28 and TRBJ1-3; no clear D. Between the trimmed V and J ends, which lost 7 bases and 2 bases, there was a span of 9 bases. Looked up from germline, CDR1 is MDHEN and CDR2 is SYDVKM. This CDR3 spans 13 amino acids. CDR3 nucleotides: TGTGCCAGCACTTGGAGAACTGGAAACACCATATATTTT. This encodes CASTWRTGNTIYF.

The CDR3 DNA sequence: TGCGCCAGCAGCTCCATAACAGGGGACACTGAAGCTTTCTTT. Protein: CASSSITGDTEAFF. V is TRBV5-1 and J is TRBJ1-1, with 7 bases lining up with TRBD1. Trimming took 3 bases from V and 3 from J; bases not matched to a gene: 5. The germline V gene encodes CDR1 SGHRS and CDR2 YFSETQ. This CDR3 contains 14 residues.

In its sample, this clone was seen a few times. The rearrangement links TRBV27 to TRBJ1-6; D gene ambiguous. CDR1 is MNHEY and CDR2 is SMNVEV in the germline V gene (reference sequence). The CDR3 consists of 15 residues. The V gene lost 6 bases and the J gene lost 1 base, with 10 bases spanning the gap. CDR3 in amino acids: CASSRTLSYNSPLHF. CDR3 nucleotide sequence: TGTGCCAGCAGCCGCACTTTGTCCTATAATTCACCCCTCCACTTT.

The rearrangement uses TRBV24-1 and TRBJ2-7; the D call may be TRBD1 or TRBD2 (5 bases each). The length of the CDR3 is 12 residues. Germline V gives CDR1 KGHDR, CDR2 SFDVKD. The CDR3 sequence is CATSEHRDPLRV. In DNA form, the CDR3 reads TGTGCCACCAGTGAGCACCGGGACCCACTAAGAGTC.